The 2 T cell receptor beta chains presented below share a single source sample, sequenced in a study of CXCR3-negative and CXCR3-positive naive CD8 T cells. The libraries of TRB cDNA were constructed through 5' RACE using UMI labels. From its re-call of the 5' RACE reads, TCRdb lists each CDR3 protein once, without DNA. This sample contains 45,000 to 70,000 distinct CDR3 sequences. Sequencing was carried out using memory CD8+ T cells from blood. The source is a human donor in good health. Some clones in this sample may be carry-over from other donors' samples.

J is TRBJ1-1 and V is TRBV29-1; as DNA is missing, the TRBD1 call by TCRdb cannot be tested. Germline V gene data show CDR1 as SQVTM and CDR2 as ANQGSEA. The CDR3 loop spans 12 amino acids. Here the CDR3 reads CSVERLGPEAFF.

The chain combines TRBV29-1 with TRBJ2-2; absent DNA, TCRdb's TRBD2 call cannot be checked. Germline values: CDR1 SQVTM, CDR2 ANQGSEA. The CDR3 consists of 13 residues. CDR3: CSVALAGAGELFF.